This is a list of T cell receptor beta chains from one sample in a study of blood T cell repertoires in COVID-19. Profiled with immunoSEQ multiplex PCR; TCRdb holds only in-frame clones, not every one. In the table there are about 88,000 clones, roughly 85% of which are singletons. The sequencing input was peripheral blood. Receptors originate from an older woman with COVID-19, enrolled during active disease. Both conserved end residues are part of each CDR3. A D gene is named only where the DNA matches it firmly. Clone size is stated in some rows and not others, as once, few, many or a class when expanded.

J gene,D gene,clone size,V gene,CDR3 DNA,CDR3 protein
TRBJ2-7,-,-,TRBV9,TGTGCCAGCAGCGGAGGCCCGGCGGGCGAGCAGTACTTC,CASSGGPAGEQYF
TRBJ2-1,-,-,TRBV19,TGTGCCAGTAGTAGGCGACTAGACAATGAGCAGTTCTTC,CASSRRLDNEQFF
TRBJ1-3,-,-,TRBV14,TGTGCCAGCAGCCCCCGTCTGTCCCCTGGAAACACCATATATTTT,CASSPRLSPGNTIYF
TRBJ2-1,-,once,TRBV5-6,TGTGCCAGCAGCCTGGGTTTTACTACCAATGAGCAGTTCTTC,CASSLGFTTNEQFF
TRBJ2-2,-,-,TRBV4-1,TGCGCCAGCAGCCAAGATAGTTTAGGAGTTTTCACCGGGGAGCTGTTTTTT,CASSQDSLGVFTGELFF
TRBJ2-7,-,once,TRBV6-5,TGTGCCAGCAGGGACATCGGCGAGCAGTACTTC,CASRDIGEQYF
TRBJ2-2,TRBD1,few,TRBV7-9,TGTGCCAGCGGAGACAGGGGGGGCACCGGGGAGCTGTTTTTT,CASGDRGGTGELFF
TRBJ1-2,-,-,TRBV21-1,TGTGCCAGCAGCAAAGTAGGACAGAGGGAAAGAACCTTC,CASSKVGQRERTF
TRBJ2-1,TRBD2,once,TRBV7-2,TGTGCCAGCAGTTATAGCGGGGGGGCCGGCAATGAGCAGTTCTTC,CASSYSGGAGNEQFF
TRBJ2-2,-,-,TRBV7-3,TGTGCCAGCAGACGACTTACTGTTGCCCGGAGGACCGGGGAGCTGTTTTTT,CASRRLTVARRTGELFF
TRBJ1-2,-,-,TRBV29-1,TGCAGCGTTAACTCAATAAGACAGCCCCTTGGCTACACCTTC,CSVNSIRQPLGYTF